The clone carrying this TCR beta chain occurred a few times. The antigen remains undetermined. V trimming: 5 bases; J trimming: 5 bases; junction bases outside the gene matches: 8. Germline CDR1 and CDR2: MNHNS and SASEGT. The length of the CDR3 is 15 residues. TCRdb analysed the 5' RACE reads with MiXCR anew, one entry per CDR3 protein. The repertoire holds approximately 40,000 distinct CDR3 sequences, with around 5.5% as singletons. The sample belongs to a study of spatial heterogeneity in lung cancer. Background on the study: Detected sequences consistently included more beta-chain ones than alpha-chain ones. A unique TCR and UMI combination showed up more than ten times in raw reads, on average.

Time point reported: sample taken at primary tumor resection. Material for sequencing was whole RNA from tumor, nontumor lung or frozen PBMC, left unsorted. Samples came from 65 to 75 TRACERx patients with untreated early-stage lung cancer. Study-wide results and limits: At tumor resection, ubiquitous expanded TCRs were detected in blood more often than later.

The genes are TRBV6-1 and TRBJ2-5; 10 positions agree with TRBD2. The clonotype comes from a female donor with early-stage non-small cell lung cancer. This sample comprised PBMCs, obtained at surgery. CDR3 sequence: CASSTPGLAKETQYF. The CDR3 DNA sequence: TGTGCCAGCAGTACCCCGGGACTAGCGAAGGAGACCCAGTACTTC.